This T cell receptor beta chain was profiled in a study of vaccination effects on CD4 cells after COVID-19. This CDR3 has 14 amino acids. The V end was cut by 4 bases, the J end by 0 bases, with 6 bases between. Germline V gene lookup returns CDR1 LNHDA and CDR2 SQIVND (reference sequence). Study results and limitations: Just 1 of 255 vaccine-induced clones in healthy recipients was cross-reactive.

Generated by immunoSEQ multiplex PCR, the TCRdb table keeps only in-frame clones and is missing some. The table includes about 70,000 clones, 80% detected once. Comment on this clone: The antigen is unknown.

Viral peptide pools were used in the ViraFEST assay to expand antigen-specific CD4+ T cells, and sequencing came afterward. After roughly 10 days in culture, the CD4+ T cells were isolated. None of these healthy vaccinees had been infected with SARS-CoV-2 before vaccination. Every well got around 2 million PBMC, which were grown with about 9.6 IU/ml IL-2 and about 10 ug/ml peptides. Cultures received IL-2 medium that replaced half the medium on days 3 and 7. The TCR sequence derives from a human donor who received a COVID-19 vaccine. The material was CD4+ T cells from PBMCs cultured with SARS-CoV-2 spike peptides, obtained before COVID-19 vaccination. The chain couples TRBV19 to TRBJ2-2; D remains unclear. CDR3 loop: CASSNSPNTGELFF. The CDR3 coding sequence is TGTGCCAGTAGTAACAGTCCGAACACCGGGGAGCTGTTTTTT.